This is a list of T cell receptor beta chains from one sample in a study of metastatic and nonmetastatic thyroid tumors. TCRdb reprocessed the PCR reads via MiXCR. The table lists 3,000 to 4,500 clones, 35% of them singletons. Material: adjacent normal tissue. The receptors originated from a male donor with papillary thyroid cancer or a benign thyroid nodule (not recorded which). Some clones in this sample may be carry-over from other donors' samples. CDR3s include the opening cysteine and the closing phenylalanine or tryptophan. Only part of the rows carry a size: once, few, many, or a class if the clone is expanded.

clone size,J gene,CDR3 length,V gene,CDR3 protein
-,TRBJ2-7,17,TRBV6-2/TRBV6-3,CASSQGLAVHGRYEQYF
-,TRBJ2-7,13,TRBV19,CASSSSGAREQYF
few,TRBJ2-7,15,TRBV6-1,CATGWGLAGVGEQYF
few,TRBJ1-5,15,TRBV2,CASSPRYVINHPQHF
few,TRBJ1-2,14,TRBV12-3/TRBV12-4,CASSLGQGAWGYTF
-,TRBJ1-1,15,TRBV7-2,CASSLVAGSHTEAFF
-,TRBJ1-6,15,TRBV5-1,CASSWQGPYNSPLHF
many,TRBJ1-4,18,TRBV7-9,CASSFRDRGRGANEKLFF
few,TRBJ2-3,14,TRBV12-3/TRBV12-4,CASSLGQGTDTQYF
few,TRBJ1-2,15,TRBV6-1,CASSEAKGIGSGYTF
few,TRBJ2-7,14,TRBV12-3/TRBV12-4,CASSLRDRGYEQYF
large,TRBJ1-2,14,TRBV5-1,CASSLGDRNYGYTF
few,TRBJ1-1,15,TRBV28,CASSFNPTGPTEAFF
-,TRBJ2-7,14,TRBV5-1,CASSRDRGSYEQYF
large,TRBJ1-4,14,TRBV6-1,CASRARGANEKLFF